This TCR beta chain originates from a study of blood T cell repertoires in COVID-19 (TCRdb year 2020). For context, the study as a whole: Samples covering the acute and convalescent phases of COVID-19 were provided by collaborators in the United States, Italy and Spain. Samples came from the ongoing ImmuneRACE study (first 160 participants) plus 1,254 subjects from 6 global collaborators. Where available, HLA class I and class II types were taken from metadata supplied by the sample provider and were not determined by assay-based typing. The prospective study material was composed of cDNA or gDNA derived from T cells, B-cell-depleted T cells, or PBMCs. The sample metadata nearly always contained a de-identified subject ID, COVID-19 status, age in years and sex. The repertoires were made available in a free public database intended to serve as a resource for research on the immune response to SARS-CoV-2. The dataset comprised deeply sampled blood TCRbeta repertoires from subjects exposed to, actively infected with, or recovered from COVID-19. What the research found in general, with its limitations: How much clinical and demographic metadata was included differed by source and by participant, and the metadata was provided uncurated.

The immunoSEQ Assay, a bias-controlled multiplex PCR, was used to amplify TCRbeta CDR3 regions from genomic DNA. The study's processing was this. Nucleated cell counts per sample were estimated from amplification of reference gene primers within the assay. To quantify the absolute abundance of each unique TCRbeta CDR3 rearrangement, sequence reads were collapsed and filtered. For each sample, productive Simpson clonality was calculated as the square root of Simpson's diversity index across productive rearrangements. The immuneACCESS repertoire file appears here via TCRdb, limited to in-frame rearrangements. These files lack a portion of the clones; in checked studies, under half of the deficit traces to unresolved V genes, and the cause of the others is not known. V and J calls and clone size are copied from that table; D and trimming were computed from the DNA. The table for this sample lists 350,000 to 450,000 clones; about 91% of them were counted only once. Of the sample, 1.5% to 1.9% is held by the ten largest clones.

The CDR3 holds 15 amino acids from the cysteine to the phenylalanine. Kept here is only the CDR3 DNA, which spans 45 bases and is read in frame from base 1. For CDR1 and CDR2, the germline V gene lists MNHEY and SVGEGT. After removal of 6 bases from V and 3 bases from J, the junction retains 10 bases not matched to a gene. At one collaborating source in Seattle, patients were enrolled during active infection and were followed longitudinally through the course of disease. The collaborating institutions used their own protocols to collect whole blood in K2EDTA tubes. Collaborator samples were shipped for TCRbeta analysis as frozen whole blood, isolated PBMCs, or DNA extracted from either sample type. This clone was observed a few times. This clone's antigen is unknown. No base quality values were provided; no much bigger clone lies one nucleotide off.

Sample: peripheral blood. Recombination connected TRBV6-2 or TRBV6-3 to TRBJ1-1; the junction holds 7 bases that match TRBD1. This receptor was obtained from a woman aged 40 to 50 with COVID-19, enrolled during active disease. The DNA sequence reads TGTGCCAGCAGCTCCCTAGACAGGGTCTACACTGAAGCTTTCTTT. Its coded protein is CASSSLDRVYTEAFF.